These 3 T cell receptor beta chains came from one sample sequenced in a study of cytomegalovirus exposure and HLA in healthy donors. In the PCR, 60 Vbeta and 13 Jbeta primers were used. Here immunoSEQ multiplex PCR was the method, and the copy in TCRdb shows in-frame clones only, minus some. Its table lists some 200,000 clones. Sequenced: PBMCs. These receptor sequences come from a boy aged 5-17 years in good health and CMV-seronegative.

This rearrangement joins TRBV15 to TRBJ2-2; 10 bases align to TRBD1. Losses at the gene ends were 10 bases for V and 7 bases for J; bases not matched to a gene: 12. The CDR3 totals 15 residues. Germline-derived CDR1 and CDR2 are LNHNV and YYDKDF (reference sequence). The CDR3 sequence is CASQEDRGDGGELFF. In nucleotides, the CDR3 is TGTGCCAGCCAGGAGGACAGGGGGGATGGCGGGGAGCTGTTTTTT.

The gene calls are TRBV21-1 and TRBJ2-7; TRBD1, as called in the table, went unchecked against the DNA. TRBV21-1 is described as a pseudogene. The CDR3 sequence is 17 residues long. CDR3 residues: CASSKPRAGQGVHEQYF. As DNA, the CDR3 is TGTGCCAGCAGCAAACCCCGGGCGGGACAGGGGGTCCACGAGCAGTACTTC.

This chain links TRBV2 with TRBJ2-1; 8 positions match TRBD2. Germline lookup yields CDR1 SNHLY and CDR2 FYNNEI. Germline trimming cut 9 bases from V and 1 base from J; bases unmatched to any gene: 2. The CDR3 runs to 13 residues. CDR3 sequence: CASGLASYNEQFF. CDR3 nucleotides: TGTGCCAGTGGACTAGCTTCCTACAATGAGCAGTTCTTC.